Sequencing of this TCR beta chain was carried out in a study of T cells after yellow fever vaccination (dated by TCRdb to the late 2010s). About the study as a whole: The SMART-Seq v4 Ultra Low Input RNA kit was used to prepare libraries from fractions with low cell numbers. To follow T-cell clones before and after primary and booster YFV17D yellow fever vaccination, bulk TCR alpha and beta repertoires were sequenced over time. Two healthy male donors, one aged 18 to 30 and one aged 30 to 40 years, made up the cohort. Blood was collected at multiple timepoints before and after primary and secondary immunization, and bulk PBMC replicates and cell subsets were isolated. The study at large found these results: Compared with the primary T-cell response, the secondary T-cell response was faster but weaker, reaching its peak on day 5 rather than on day 15. Because abundant contaminating clonotypes from the bulk population could be contained in FACS-sorted repertoires, computational filtering was required. Because only a couple of donors were included in the study, the extent to which the findings can be generalized is limited. After the booster, most clones that had expanded after primary vaccination were detected again (approximately 96% of CD4 and over 75% of CD8), suggesting broad maintenance of memory. A small fraction of clonotypes appeared in both the CD4 and CD8 compartments, likely as a result of convergent recombination.

This clonotype has only a few counts. Its antigen is currently not known. No qualities accompany the bases; no much larger clone lies one base away. The treatment or condition label on this specimen signifies: live attenuated yellow fever vaccine strain. PBMCs were isolated from peripheral blood using a standard Ficoll-Paque protocol. Dynabeads CD4 and CD8 positive selection kits were used to isolate CD4 and CD8 T-cell fractions. RNA was extracted with TriZol from bulk PBMCs, CD4 and CD8 fractions, and dextramer-positive and dextramer-negative fractions. CDR1 and CDR2 (DFQATT, SNEGSKA) derive from the germline V gene (reference sequence). Including cysteine and phenylalanine, the CDR3 has 18 amino acids. CDR3 DNA is the only sequence kept; it has 54 bases, read in frame from the first base. Clipping removes 2 bases from V and 7 bases from J, with 18 as the unmatched junction base count. Synthesis of TCR cDNA relied on 5'RACE template switching, a step that introduced a universal primer site along with unique molecular identifiers. Priming of cDNA synthesis was performed from both the TCR alpha and TCR beta constant segments. Libraries were amplified in two PCR steps, with sample barcodes and sequencing adapters added in the second step. Sequencing of libraries was performed on Illumina HiSeq 2500 (2x100 bp) or NovaSeq (2x150 bp). Concerning the study's data processing: MIGEC handled demultiplexing of reads and collapsing into UMI consensus sequences, while MiXCR performed V(D)J alignment. Vaccine-responding clonotypes were defined with edgeR using replicate PBMC samples, requiring FDR below 0.01 and a log2 fold change above 5 up to day 15. Each bulk clonotype received a CD4 or CD8 identity based on whether the sequenced CD4 or CD8 repertoire contained that clonotype at higher abundance. Starting from the raw public reads, TCRdb applied fastp trimming at Q25, assembled clones with MiXCR and retained in-frame beta chains. Under each unique CDR3 protein, matching rows form one entry showing the most common genes and DNA. The V and J calls come from TCRdb's annotation, not from the publication. This sample gives around 250,000 distinct CDR3 sequences in total; 6.5% to 8.5% of them show up just once. The ten most abundant clones make up roughly 0.9% of the sample.

The TCR sequence derives from a man aged 25-45 years who received the YFV17D yellow fever vaccine. The material sequenced was CD4+ T cells sorted from PBMCs, taken 15 days after the yellow fever booster vaccination. The rearranged chain carries TRBV20-1 and TRBJ2-2; the junction holds 8 bases that match TRBD2. The CDR3 reads as follows: CSARNAGTSSRKNGELFF. In nucleotides, the sequence is TGCAGTGCTAGAAACGCCGGGACTAGTTCCAGGAAAAACGGGGAGCTGTTTTTT.